This T cell receptor beta chain was captured in a study of T-cell reconstitution after alpha-beta-depleted transplantation in children. Unique molecular identifiers were incorporated into the prepared TCRbeta library. A single record per CDR3 protein comes from TCRdb applying MiXCR to the PCR reads. The table shows 700,000 to 950,000 distinct CDR3 sequences, with 16% occurring only once. Looked up from germline, CDR1 is LGHNA and CDR2 is YNFKEQ. V shed 0 bases, J shed 3 bases, and the junction held 6 bases outside the gene matches. The CDR3 contains 17 residues. Sequencing used PBMCs, mostly from graft donor cells, obtained 360 days after TCRalphabeta/CD19-depleted stem cell transplant. The sequence was collected from a male patient between 5 and 17 years old who had a stem cell transplant for acute lymphoblastic leukemia, so the T cells may come from the graft donor. V usage is TRBV4-2 and J usage is TRBJ2-3, with 10 bases fitting TRBD2. For the CDR3, the DNA is TGTGCCAGCAGCCAAGAAACATCTAGCGGGAGAACAGATACGCAGTATTTT. Translation: CASSQETSSGRTDTQYF.